One T cell receptor (beta chain) is described in this entry. Antigen unknown. This entry is derived from a study of early T cells in non-severe SARS-CoV-2 infection. TCRdb reprocessed the 5' RACE reads via MiXCR and lists one record per CDR3 protein. The sample records 35,000 to 45,000 distinct CDR3 sequences, approximately 6.1% being singletons. Notes on the study in general: The study's VDJdb matching favored anti-spike CD8 responses and missed private and CD4 specificities.

The CDR3 extends over 15 amino acids. Germline V gives CDR1 SGHRS, CDR2 YFSETQ. V lost 2 bases and J lost 0; bases outside the gene matches: 3. The sample taken for sequencing was whole blood. V and J are TRBV5-1 and TRBJ2-7, with 9 bases that match TRBD1. This TCR was recovered from an adult who was a healthcare worker with PCR-confirmed SARS-CoV-2 infection or an uninfected control (not recorded which). The CDR3 region has the DNA TGCGCCAGCAGCTTAGGACAGGGGAGCTCCTACGAGCAGTACTTC. Its translation: CASSLGQGSSYEQYF.